The 18 T cell receptor beta chains listed next were all sequenced from one sample in a study of T cell responses to AZD1222 COVID-19 vaccine. TCRdb's copy holds only in-frame clones and misses some; the assay was immunoSEQ multiplex PCR. Seen here are under 150,000 clones, roughly 88% observed once, and the top ten hold about 4%. Sequencing used peripheral blood, obtained on day 0 of MenACWY control vaccination. The receptors come from an adult in good health.

In its sample, this clone was seen a few times. This chain joins TRBV7-2 and TRBJ2-6, with D possibly TRBD1 on 6 matching bases. Germline assignment: CDR1 SGHTA and CDR2 FQGNSA. V dropped 2 bases and J dropped 0 bases, with 14 bases sitting between them. The CDR3 has 18 residues. CDR3 sequence (DNA): TGTGCCAGCAGCTTAATAGGGGGTAGCTACTCTGGGGCCAACGTCCTGACTTTC. Amino acids: CASSLIGGSYSGANVLTF.

The V call is TRBV19, the J call TRBJ1-5; TRBD1 agrees at 7 bases. Losses at the gene ends were 8 bases for V and 5 bases for J; bases not matched to a gene: 9. Germline V CDR1 and CDR2: LNHDA, SQIVND (reference sequence). This CDR3 has 14 residues. CDR3 bases: TGTGCCAGTGGAGGGACAGTCGACTATCAGCCCCAGCATTTT. Translation: CASGGTVDYQPQHF.

V gene TRBV5-1 combines with J gene TRBJ1-1, with TRBD1 identical over 11 bases. Germline V gene data show CDR1 as SGHRS and CDR2 as YFSETQ. CDR3 length equals 15 residues. V was pared by 1 base and J by 4 bases, with 3 bases of the junction left unmatched. The CDR3 coding sequence is TGCGCCAGCAGCTTGAGGACAGGGGGCCGCACTGAAGCTTTCTTT. It encodes CASSLRTGGRTEAFF.

This sequence joins TRBV18 and TRBJ2-3, with D maybe TRBD2 (5 bases). This CDR3 is built from 16 residues. Trimming removed 3 bases at V and 4 bases at J, with 17 bases between. CDR1 is KGHSH, CDR2 LQKENI, per germline. CDR3 loop: CASSPPSSGGADTQYF. The CDR3 coding sequence is TGTGCCAGCTCACCGCCAAGCAGCGGAGGAGCAGATACGCAGTATTTT.

The chain couples TRBV7-3 to TRBJ2-3; 8 bases fit TRBD2. Germline trimming cut 2 bases from V and 3 bases from J; bases unmatched to any gene: 4. This CDR3 spans 15 amino acids. From germline, CDR1 is SGHTA and CDR2 FQGTGA. The chain's CDR3 is CASSLRGTSTDTQYF. The CDR3 bases are TGTGCCAGCAGCTTACGAGGGACTAGTACAGATACGCAGTATTTT.

The chain combines TRBV7-2 with TRBJ2-1; 10 bases match TRBD1. V shed 1 base and J 9 bases; nucleotides not matched to a gene: 3. This CDR3 comprises 14 residues. Germline V gene data show CDR1 as SGHTA and CDR2 as FQGNSA. In DNA form, the CDR3 reads TGTGCCAGCAGCTTAGGGACAGGGGGATTTGAGCAGTTCTTC. Translated: CASSLGTGGFEQFF.

This chain connects TRBV18 to TRBJ1-1; no clear D gene. Germline values: CDR1 KGHSH, CDR2 LQKENI. The V gene lost 3 bases and the J gene lost 0 bases, with 17 bases spanning the gap. This CDR3 has 17 amino acids. In DNA form, the CDR3 reads TGTGCCAGCTCACCTCGCCTTAACTCGGGAATGAACACTGAAGCTTTCTTT. Translated: CASSPRLNSGMNTEAFF.

The CDR3 bases are TGTGCCAGCGGGACACCAAGACAGGGTAATTCACCCCTCCACTTT. Encoded protein: CASGTPRQGNSPLHF. The gene calls are TRBV6-5 and TRBJ1-6; 7 bases are a match to TRBD1. Looked up from germline, CDR1 is MNHEY and CDR2 is SVGAGI. CDR3 length: 15 amino acids. The junction had 10 bases not matched to a gene; V was cut back by 8 bases and J by 6 bases.

V is TRBV15 and J is TRBJ1-1, with no clear D. CDR1 LNHNV and CDR2 YYDKDF come from the germline V gene (reference sequence). Trimming took off 0 bases at V and 1 base at J, with 3 bases between the two ends. This CDR3 contains 13 residues. CDR3 DNA: TGTGCCACCAGCAGAGACACGAACACTGAAGCTTTCTTT. This gives the protein CATSRDTNTEAFF.

The chain employs TRBV24-1 and TRBJ2-5; the match to TRBD1 covers 8 bases. Per germline, CDR1 KGHDR and CDR2 SFDVKD. Trimming at V came to 3 bases and at J to 2 bases, leaving 4 bases not matched to a gene. This CDR3 contains 15 residues. CDR3 sequence: CATSDPQGVQETQYF. In DNA, the CDR3 is TGTGCCACCAGTGATCCACAGGGGGTACAAGAGACCCAGTACTTC.

This clone has more than one count but fewer than ten. The gene calls are TRBV19 and TRBJ1-2; the D is unclear. The CDR3 is 15 amino acids. V was cut by 3 bases and J by 4 bases, with 15 bases left in between. From germline, CDR1 is LNHDA and CDR2 SQIVND (reference sequence). The CDR3 region is CASSIEWSEGYGYTF. In DNA form, the CDR3 reads TGTGCCAGTAGTATTGAGTGGAGCGAGGGCTATGGCTACACCTTC. The full variable domain, rest sourced from reference TRBV19 and TRBJ1-2, is DGGITQSPKYLFRKEGQNVTLSCEQNLNHDAMYWYRQDPGQGLRLIYYSQIVNDFQKGDIAEGYSVSREKKESFPLTVTSAQKNPTAFYLCASSIEWSEGYGYTFGSGTRLTVV.

This chain joins TRBV5-6 and TRBJ1-2, with D possibly TRBD1 on 5 matching bases. Trimming took off 0 bases at V and 4 bases at J, with 10 bases between the two ends. The CDR3 length is 14 residues. CDR1 and CDR2 (germline): SGHDT, YYEEEE. CDR3 sequence (DNA): TGTGCCAGCAGCTTGGGTGACAGACCCTATGGCTACACCTTC. Its protein product is CASSLGDRPYGYTF.

The chain links TRBV6-5 to TRBJ2-7; 10 bases are shared with TRBD1. This CDR3 spans 15 amino acids. The V gene end was trimmed by 8 bases and the J gene end by 3 bases; junction bases not matched to a gene: 10. Germline CDR1 MNHEY, CDR2 SVGAGI. The CDR3 DNA reads as TGTGCCAGCCTCCCGCCGGGACAGGGGATCTACGAGCAGTACTTC. Encoded protein: CASLPPGQGIYEQYF.

This CDR3 is CATSDAGQGGSQPQHF. The CDR3 DNA follows: TGTGCCACCAGTGATGCCGGACAGGGGGGTAGTCAGCCCCAGCATTTT. This sequence joins TRBV24-1 and TRBJ1-5, with TRBD1 identical over 10 bases. Germline values: CDR1 KGHDR, CDR2 SFDVKD. CDR3 length: 16 residues. The V segment lost 3 bases and the J segment 6 bases; nucleotides outside the gene matches: 7.

This chain connects TRBV5-1 to TRBJ1-2; TRBD1 matches 10 bases. The CDR3 extends over 16 amino acids. In germline, CDR1 is SGHRS, CDR2 YFSETQ. With V trimmed by 0 bases and J by 4 bases, 6 bases remained unmatched. The CDR3 loop reads CASSLGGQGVGYGYTF. CDR3 nucleotides: TGCGCCAGCAGCTTGGGAGGACAGGGGGTAGGCTATGGCTACACCTTC. Combining the CDR3 with reference TRBV5-1 and TRBJ1-2 gives the whole variable domain KAGVTQTPRYLIKTRGQQVTLSCSPISGHRSVSWYQQTPGQGLQFLFEYFSETQRNKGNFPGRFSGRQFSNSRSEMNVSTLELGDSALYLCASSLGGQGVGYGYTFGSGTRLTVV.

This clone came up a few times. The CDR3 coding sequence is TGTGCCAGCAGCTTAACCCAAAATCAGCCCCAGCATTTT. It codes for CASSLTQNQPQHF. The chain uses TRBV7-2 and TRBJ1-5; no definite D call. CDR1 is SGHTA and CDR2 is FQGNSA in the germline V gene. The CDR3 covers 13 residues. V was pared by 2 bases and J by 4 bases, with 6 bases between.

The CDR3 DNA is TGTGCCAGCAGTTACTCCCTGCAGGGACAGGAGACCCAGTACTTC. Amino acids: CASSYSLQGQETQYF. The chain recombines TRBV6-5 with TRBJ2-5; TRBD1 matches 7 bases. The CDR3 has 15 residues. Germline CDR1 MNHEY, CDR2 SVGAGI. The V segment lost 0 bases and the J segment 5 bases; nucleotides outside the gene matches: 6.

This clone has a handful of counts. V is TRBV4-1 and J is TRBJ1-3, with D uncertain. This CDR3 spans 14 amino acids. The germline CDR1 and CDR2 sequences are MGHRA and YSYEKL. V dropped 4 bases and J dropped 0 bases, with 7 bases sitting between them. The CDR3, as DNA: TGCGCCAGCAGCCCCGGGAGCTCTGGAAACACCATATATTTT. It is translated as CASSPGSSGNTIYF.